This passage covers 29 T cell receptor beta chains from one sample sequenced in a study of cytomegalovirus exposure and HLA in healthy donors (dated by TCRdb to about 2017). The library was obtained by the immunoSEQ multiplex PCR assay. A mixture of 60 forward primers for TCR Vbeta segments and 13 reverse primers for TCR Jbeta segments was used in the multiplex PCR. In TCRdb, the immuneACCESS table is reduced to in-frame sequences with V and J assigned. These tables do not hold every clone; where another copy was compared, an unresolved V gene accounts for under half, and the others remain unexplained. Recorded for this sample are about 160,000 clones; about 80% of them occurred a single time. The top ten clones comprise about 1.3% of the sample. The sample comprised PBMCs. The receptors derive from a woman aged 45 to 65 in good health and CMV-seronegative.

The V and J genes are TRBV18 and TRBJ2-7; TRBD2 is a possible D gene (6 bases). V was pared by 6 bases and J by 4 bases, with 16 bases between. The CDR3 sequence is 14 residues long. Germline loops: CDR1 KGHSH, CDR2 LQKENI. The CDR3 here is CASSPGGFQYEQYF. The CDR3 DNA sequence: TGTGCCAGCTCCCCTGGGGGGTTCCAATACGAGCAGTACTTC.

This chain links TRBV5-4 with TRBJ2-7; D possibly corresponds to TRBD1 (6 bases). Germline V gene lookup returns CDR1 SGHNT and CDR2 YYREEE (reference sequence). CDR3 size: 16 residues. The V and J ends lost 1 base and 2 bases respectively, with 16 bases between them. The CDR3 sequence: CASSLPPGQITYEQYF. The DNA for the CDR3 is TGTGCCAGCAGCTTGCCTCCGGGACAAATAACCTACGAGCAGTACTTC. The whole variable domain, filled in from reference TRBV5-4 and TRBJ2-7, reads ETGVTQSPTHLIKTRGQQVTLRCSSQSGHNTVSWYQQALGQGPQFIFQYYREEENGRGNFPPRFSGLQFPNYSSELNVNALELDDSALYLCASSLPPGQITYEQYFGPGTRLTVT.

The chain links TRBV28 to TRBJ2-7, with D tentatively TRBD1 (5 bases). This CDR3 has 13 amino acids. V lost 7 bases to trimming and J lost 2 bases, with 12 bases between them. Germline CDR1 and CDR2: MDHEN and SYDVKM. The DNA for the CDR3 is TGTGCCAGCATCAGGACACGAGCCTACGAGCAGTACTTC. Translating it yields CASIRTRAYEQYF. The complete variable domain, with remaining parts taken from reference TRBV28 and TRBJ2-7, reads DVKVTQSSRYLVKRTGEKVFLECVQDMDHENMFWYRQDPGLGLRLIYFSYDVKMKEKGDIPEGYSVSREKKERFSLILESASTNQTSMYLCASIRTRAYEQYFGPGTRLTVT.

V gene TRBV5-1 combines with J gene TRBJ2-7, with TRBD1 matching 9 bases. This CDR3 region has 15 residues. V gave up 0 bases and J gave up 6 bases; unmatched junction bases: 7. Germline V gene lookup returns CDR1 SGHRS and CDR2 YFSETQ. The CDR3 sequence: CASSLGTGGASEQYF. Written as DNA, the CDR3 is TGCGCCAGCAGCTTGGGAACAGGGGGCGCATCCGAGCAGTACTTC.

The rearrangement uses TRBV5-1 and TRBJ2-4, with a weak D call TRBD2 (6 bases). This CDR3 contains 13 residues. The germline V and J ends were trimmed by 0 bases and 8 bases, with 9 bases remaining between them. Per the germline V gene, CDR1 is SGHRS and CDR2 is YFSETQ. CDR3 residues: CASSLEWGDIQYF. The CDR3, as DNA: TGCGCCAGCAGCTTGGAGTGGGGGGACATTCAGTACTTC.

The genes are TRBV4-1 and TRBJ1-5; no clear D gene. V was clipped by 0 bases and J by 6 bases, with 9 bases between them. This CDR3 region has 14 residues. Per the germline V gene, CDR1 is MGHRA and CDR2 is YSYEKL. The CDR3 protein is CASSQDRVGQPQHF. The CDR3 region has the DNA TGCGCCAGCAGCCAAGATCGGGTAGGTCAGCCCCAGCATTTT.

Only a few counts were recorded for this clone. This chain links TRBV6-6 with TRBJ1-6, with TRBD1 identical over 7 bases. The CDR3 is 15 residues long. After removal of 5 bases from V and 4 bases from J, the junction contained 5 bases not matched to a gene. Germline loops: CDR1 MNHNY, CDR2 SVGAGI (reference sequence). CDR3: CASSTPGQYNSPLHF. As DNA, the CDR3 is TGTGCCAGCAGTACCCCGGGACAGTATAATTCACCCCTCCACTTT.

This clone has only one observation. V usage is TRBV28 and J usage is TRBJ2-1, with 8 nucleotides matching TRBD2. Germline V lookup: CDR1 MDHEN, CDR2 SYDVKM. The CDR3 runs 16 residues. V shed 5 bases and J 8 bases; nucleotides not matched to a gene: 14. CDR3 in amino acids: CASSPLGAGERDEQFF. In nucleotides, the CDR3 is TGTGCCAGCAGTCCCCTGGGAGCGGGAGAACGGGATGAGCAGTTCTTC.

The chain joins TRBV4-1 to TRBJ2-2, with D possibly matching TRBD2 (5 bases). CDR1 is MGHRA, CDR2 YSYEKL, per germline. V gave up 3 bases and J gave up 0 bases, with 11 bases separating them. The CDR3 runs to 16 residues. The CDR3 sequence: CASSHGLLANTGELFF. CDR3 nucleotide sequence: TGCGCCAGCAGCCATGGACTCCTCGCGAACACCGGGGAGCTGTTTTTT.

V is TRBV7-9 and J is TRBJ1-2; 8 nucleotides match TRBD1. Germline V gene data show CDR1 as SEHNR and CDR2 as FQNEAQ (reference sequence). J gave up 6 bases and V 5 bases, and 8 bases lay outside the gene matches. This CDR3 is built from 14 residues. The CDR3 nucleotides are TGTGCCAGCAGCCCTAGGACAGGGCTCGATGGCTACACCTTC. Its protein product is CASSPRTGLDGYTF.

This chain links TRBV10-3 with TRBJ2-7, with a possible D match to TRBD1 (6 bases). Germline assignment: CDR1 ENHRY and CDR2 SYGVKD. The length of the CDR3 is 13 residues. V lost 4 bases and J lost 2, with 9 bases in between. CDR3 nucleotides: TGTGCCATCAGTGGGACAGAGACCTACGAGCAGTACTTC. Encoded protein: CAISGTETYEQYF.

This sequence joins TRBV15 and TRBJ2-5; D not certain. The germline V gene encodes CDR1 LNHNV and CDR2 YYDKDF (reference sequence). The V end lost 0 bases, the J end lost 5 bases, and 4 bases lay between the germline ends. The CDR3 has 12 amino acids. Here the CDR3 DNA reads TGTGCCACCAGCAGAGACTACGAGACCCAGTACTTC. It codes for CATSRDYETQYF. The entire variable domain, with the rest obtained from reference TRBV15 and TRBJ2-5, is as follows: DAMVIQNPRYQVTQFGKPVTLSCSQTLNHNVMYWYQQKSSQAPKLLFHYYDKDFNNEADTPDNFQSRRPNTSFCFLDIRSPGLGDTAMYLCATSRDYETQYFGPGTRLLVL.

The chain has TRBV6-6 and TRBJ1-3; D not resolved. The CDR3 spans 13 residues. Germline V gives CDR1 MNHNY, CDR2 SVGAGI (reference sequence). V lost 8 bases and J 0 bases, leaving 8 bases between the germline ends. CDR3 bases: TGTGCCAGCCGACGGGACTCTGGAAACACCATATATTTT. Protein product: CASRRDSGNTIYF.

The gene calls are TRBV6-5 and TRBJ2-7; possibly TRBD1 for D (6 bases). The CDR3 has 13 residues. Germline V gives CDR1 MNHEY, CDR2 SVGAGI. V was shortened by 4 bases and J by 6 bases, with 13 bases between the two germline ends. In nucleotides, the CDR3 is TGTGCCAGCAGTTCTCCGGGACATTTCGAGCAGTACTTC. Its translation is CASSSPGHFEQYF.

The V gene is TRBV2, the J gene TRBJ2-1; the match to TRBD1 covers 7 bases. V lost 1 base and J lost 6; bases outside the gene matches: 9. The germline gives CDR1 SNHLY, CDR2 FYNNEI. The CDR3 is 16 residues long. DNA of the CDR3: TGTGCCAGCAGTGAAGGAAGGGGGCCCCTCACCAATGAGCAGTTCTTC. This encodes CASSEGRGPLTNEQFF.

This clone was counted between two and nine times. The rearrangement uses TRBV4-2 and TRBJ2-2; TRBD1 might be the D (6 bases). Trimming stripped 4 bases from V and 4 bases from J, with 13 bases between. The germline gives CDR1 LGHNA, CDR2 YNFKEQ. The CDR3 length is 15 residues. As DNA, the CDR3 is TGTGCCAGCAGCCCGTACAGGGATGGCACCGGGGAGCTGTTTTTT. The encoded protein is CASSPYRDGTGELFF.

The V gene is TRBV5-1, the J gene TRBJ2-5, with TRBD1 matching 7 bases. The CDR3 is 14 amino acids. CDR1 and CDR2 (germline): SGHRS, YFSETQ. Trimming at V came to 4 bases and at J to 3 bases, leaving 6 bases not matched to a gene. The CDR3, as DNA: TGCGCCAGCAGCCCAGGGACAGCCGAAGAGACCCAGTACTTC. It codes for CASSPGTAEETQYF.

The chain's CDR3 is CASSIDPLKATYEQYF. The CDR3 DNA sequence: TGTGCCAGTAGTATAGATCCACTGAAAGCCACCTACGAGCAGTACTTC. The V call is TRBV19, the J call TRBJ2-7; D is undetermined. Trimming took off 0 bases at V and 2 bases at J, with 14 bases between the two ends. Germline V lookup: CDR1 LNHDA, CDR2 SQIVND (reference sequence). This CDR3 spans 16 amino acids.

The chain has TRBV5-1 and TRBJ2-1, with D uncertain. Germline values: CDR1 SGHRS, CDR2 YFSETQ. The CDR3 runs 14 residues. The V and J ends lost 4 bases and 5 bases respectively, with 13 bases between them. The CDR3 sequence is CASSEPHENNEQFF. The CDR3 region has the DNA TGCGCCAGCAGCGAGCCGCACGAAAACAATGAGCAGTTCTTC.

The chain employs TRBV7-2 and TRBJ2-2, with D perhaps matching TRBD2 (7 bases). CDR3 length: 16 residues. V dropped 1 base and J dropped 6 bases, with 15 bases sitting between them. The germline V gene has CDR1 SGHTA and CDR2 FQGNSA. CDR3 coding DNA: TGTGCCAGCAGCTTAGATCGAGGGGGGGCGCCCGGGGAGCTGTTTTTT. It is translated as CASSLDRGGAPGELFF.

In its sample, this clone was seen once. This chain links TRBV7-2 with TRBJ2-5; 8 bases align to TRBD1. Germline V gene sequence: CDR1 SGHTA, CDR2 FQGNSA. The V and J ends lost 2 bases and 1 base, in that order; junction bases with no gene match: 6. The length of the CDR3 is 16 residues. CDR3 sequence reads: CASSLPRDRTQETQYF. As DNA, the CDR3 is TGTGCCAGCAGCTTACCCCGGGACAGGACCCAAGAGACCCAGTACTTC.

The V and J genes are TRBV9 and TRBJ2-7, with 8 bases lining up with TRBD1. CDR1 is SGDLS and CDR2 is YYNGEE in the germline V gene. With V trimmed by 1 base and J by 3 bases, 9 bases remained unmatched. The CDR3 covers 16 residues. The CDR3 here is CASSVRETGVFYEQYF. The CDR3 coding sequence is TGTGCCAGCAGCGTAAGGGAGACAGGGGTTTTCTACGAGCAGTACTTC.

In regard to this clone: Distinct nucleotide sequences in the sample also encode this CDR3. CDR3 DNA: TGTGCCAGCAGTGGACAGGGGTACAACCAGCCCCAGCATTTT. This gives the protein CASSGQGYNQPQHF. The chain carries TRBV6-1 and TRBJ1-5; 8 bases fit TRBD1. The CDR3 length is 14 residues. The V and J ends lost 4 bases and 7 bases, in that order; junction bases with no gene match: 6. Germline loops: CDR1 MNHNS, CDR2 SASEGT.

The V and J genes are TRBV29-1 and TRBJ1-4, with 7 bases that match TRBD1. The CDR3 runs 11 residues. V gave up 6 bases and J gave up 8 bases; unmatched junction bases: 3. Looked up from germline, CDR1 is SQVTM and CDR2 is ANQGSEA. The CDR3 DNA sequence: TGCAGCGTGGCAGGGGGGGAAAAACTGTTTTTT. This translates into CSVAGGEKLFF.

In DNA, the CDR3 is TGCAGCGTTGAAGATGGGGGACAGTTTAATGAAAAACTGTTTTTT. This gives the protein CSVEDGGQFNEKLFF. The genes are TRBV29-1 and TRBJ1-4, with TRBD1 matching over 7 bases. There are 15 residues in the CDR3. Germline V gene sequence: CDR1 SQVTM, CDR2 ANQGSEA. V was pared by 0 bases and J by 4 bases, with 5 bases of the junction left unmatched.

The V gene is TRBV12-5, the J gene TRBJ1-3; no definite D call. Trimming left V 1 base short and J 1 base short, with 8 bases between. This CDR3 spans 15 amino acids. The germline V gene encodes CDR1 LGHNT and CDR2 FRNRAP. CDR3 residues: CASGLGGSSGNTIYF. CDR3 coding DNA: TGTGCTAGTGGTTTGGGTGGGAGTTCTGGAAACACCATATATTTT.

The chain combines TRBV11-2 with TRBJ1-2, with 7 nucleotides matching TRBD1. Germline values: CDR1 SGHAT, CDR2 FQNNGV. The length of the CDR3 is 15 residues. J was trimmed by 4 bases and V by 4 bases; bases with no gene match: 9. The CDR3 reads CASSSIRDRLYGYTF. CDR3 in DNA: TGTGCCAGCAGCTCCATCCGGGACAGACTCTATGGCTACACCTTC.

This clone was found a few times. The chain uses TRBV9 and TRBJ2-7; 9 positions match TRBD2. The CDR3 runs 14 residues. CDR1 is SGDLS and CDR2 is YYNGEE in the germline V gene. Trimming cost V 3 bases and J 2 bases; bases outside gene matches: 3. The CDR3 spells CASSASGGTYEQYF. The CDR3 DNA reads TGTGCCAGCAGCGCGAGCGGGGGGACCTACGAGCAGTACTTC.

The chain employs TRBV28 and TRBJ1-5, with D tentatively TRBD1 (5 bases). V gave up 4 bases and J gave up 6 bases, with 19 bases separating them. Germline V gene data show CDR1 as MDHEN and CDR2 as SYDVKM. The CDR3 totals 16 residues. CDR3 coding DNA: TGTGCCAGCAGTTCCCCTACTCTGGGGCAAGTTCAGCCCCAGCATTTT. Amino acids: CASSSPTLGQVQPQHF.